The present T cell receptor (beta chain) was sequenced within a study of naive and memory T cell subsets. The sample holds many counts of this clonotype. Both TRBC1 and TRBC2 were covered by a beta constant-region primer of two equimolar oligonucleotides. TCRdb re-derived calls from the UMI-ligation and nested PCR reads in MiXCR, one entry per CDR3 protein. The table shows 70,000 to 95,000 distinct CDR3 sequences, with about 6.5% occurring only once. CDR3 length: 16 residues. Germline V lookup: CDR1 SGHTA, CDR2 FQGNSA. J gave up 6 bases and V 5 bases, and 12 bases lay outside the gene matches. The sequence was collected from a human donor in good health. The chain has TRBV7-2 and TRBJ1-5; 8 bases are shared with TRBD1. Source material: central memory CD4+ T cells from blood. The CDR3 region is CASSPRLQGGGQPQHF. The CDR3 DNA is TGTGCCAGCAGCCCAAGGCTACAGGGGGGCGGTCAGCCCCAGCATTTT.